A single sample is the source of the 8 T cell receptor beta chains below, sequenced in a study of Ad26.COV2.S vaccination and SARS-CoV-2 variants. The treatment is: 15 to 20 received Ad26.COV2.S at low or high dose, single or two shots; a few received placebo; per-sample allocation not given. The samples date from day 63 after the first vaccine or placebo injection. Sequencing was performed with immunoSEQ multiplex PCR; in TCRdb, only in-frame clones are kept and a portion is missing. The table has 300,000 to 350,000 clones, about nine tenths seen once. Sequenced here: peripheral blood, sampled in a trial of Ad26.COV2.S vaccine versus placebo. The receptor source for this set is a person between 18 and 65 years old who received the Ad26.COV2.S COVID-19 vaccine or a placebo.

Details on this clone: One junction end does not reproduce the germline sequence, and a read error may be involved. The chain combines TRBV7-2 with TRBJ1-6; D uncertain. The CDR3 is 14 residues long. Germline-derived CDR1 and CDR2 are SGHTA and FQGNSA. The CDR3 sequence: CAGSLARGNSPLHF. Written as DNA, the CDR3 is TGTGCCGGCAGCTTAGCTCGAGGAAATTCACCCCTCCACTTT.

J is TRBJ1-3 and V is TRBV4-1; D uncertain. V was pared by 6 bases and J by 4 bases, with 10 bases between. The CDR3 spans 13 residues. The germline gives CDR1 MGHRA, CDR2 YSYEKL. Written as DNA, the CDR3 is TGCGCCAGCAGTTTCGGACGGGGAAACACCATATATTTT. This codes for CASSFGRGNTIYF.

The chain is built from TRBV28 and TRBJ2-3, with TRBD2 matching over 7 bases. V was pared by 2 bases and J by 5 bases, with 13 bases of the junction left unmatched. CDR1 is MDHEN, CDR2 SYDVKM, per germline. The CDR3 is made up of 17 amino acids. The CDR3 region has the DNA TGTGCCAGCAGTTTAGGGTTCCGGGGGAGGGTAAGAGATACGCAGTATTTT. It encodes CASSLGFRGRVRDTQYF.

V is TRBV9 and J is TRBJ1-4; D is unresolved. The CDR3 spans 19 residues. Trimming pared 3 bases from V and 4 bases from J, leaving 25 bases between. Germline values: CDR1 SGDLS, CDR2 YYNGEE. The CDR3 loop reads CASSGGRLSPLRSNEKLFF. In DNA, the CDR3 is TGTGCCAGCAGCGGAGGTCGATTGAGCCCACTAAGGAGTAATGAAAAACTGTTTTTT.

V and J are TRBV6-2 or TRBV6-3 and TRBJ2-2, with a possible D match to TRBD1 (6 bases). CDR1 is MNHEY and CDR2 is SVGEGT in the germline V gene. V dropped 4 bases and J dropped 9 bases, with 21 bases sitting between them. This CDR3 is built from 16 residues. CDR3: CASSSGTRLYDRELFF. CDR3 bases: TGTGCCAGCAGTTCCGGGACACGGCTGTACGACAGGGAGCTGTTTTTT.

The chain joins TRBV6-5 to TRBJ2-1; 11 bases are a match to TRBD2. This CDR3 is built from 15 residues. Germline V gives CDR1 MNHEY, CDR2 SVGAGI. V lost 6 bases and J lost 3; bases outside the gene matches: 4. This chain's CDR3 is CASRRGTSGYNEQFF. The CDR3 DNA reads as TGTGCCAGCAGGCGAGGGACTAGCGGCTACAATGAGCAGTTCTTC.

The J gene is TRBJ2-7, the V gene TRBV5-5, with 9 bases matching TRBD1. This CDR3 has 14 residues. Germline values: CDR1 SGHKS, CDR2 YYEKEE (reference sequence). With V trimmed by 6 bases and J by 1 base, 5 bases remained unmatched. The chain's CDR3 is CASIQGTGSYEQYF. CDR3 coding DNA: TGTGCCAGCATACAGGGGACAGGGTCCTACGAGCAGTACTTC. The whole variable domain, filled in from reference TRBV5-5 and TRBJ2-7, reads DAGVTQSPTHLIKTRGQQVTLRCSPISGHKSVSWYQQVLGQGPQFIFQYYEKEERGRGNFPDRFSARQFPNYSSELNVNALLLGDSALYLCASIQGTGSYEQYFGPGTRLTVT.

The rearrangement joins TRBV18 to TRBJ2-5, with TRBD1 matching 8 bases. The CDR3 consists of 14 residues. CDR1 KGHSH and CDR2 LQKENI come from the germline V gene. The V segment lost 0 bases and the J segment 3 bases; nucleotides outside the gene matches: 0. The CDR3 region has the DNA TGTGCCAGCTCACCACCGGACAGGGAAGAGACCCAGTACTTC. This translates into CASSPPDREETQYF.